This T cell receptor beta chain was documented in a study of blood T cell repertoires in COVID-19. The wider study: From T cells, B-cell-depleted T cells, or PBMCs came the material, which was cDNA or gDNA.

The CDR3 has 13 amino acids. Deletions cut 5 bases from V and 5 bases from J, with 12 bases between. Produced via immunoSEQ multiplex PCR; TCRdb's table is partial and in-frame only. The sample yields 100,000 to 150,000 clones, around 85% seen once. Sample: peripheral blood. This receptor was identified in a woman of 80 years or more with COVID-19, enrolled during active disease. The chain couples TRBV12-3 or TRBV12-4 to TRBJ1-2; possibly TRBD1 for D (6 bases). CDR3 in DNA: TGTGCCAGCAGTCTGGACAGTCGGTATGGCTACACCTTC. Translation gives CASSLDSRYGYTF.